These 18 T cell receptor beta chains were sequenced from one sample in a study of control samples from healthy donors and cancer patients. Clones were sequenced by immunoSEQ multiplex PCR, and TCRdb holds only the in-frame ones, with some missing. The sample lists some 120,000 clones, roughly 87% occurring once. Sequences were obtained from blood. The receptors derive from a man aged 35-49 years in good health.

This chain joins TRBV5-1 and TRBJ1-1; 8 nucleotides agree with TRBD1. V shed 4 bases, J shed 1 base, and the junction held 6 bases outside the gene matches. The germline V gene has CDR1 SGHRS and CDR2 YFSETQ. The CDR3 has 15 amino acids. The CDR3 region has the DNA TGCGCCAGCAGCGTGGGACAGGTGGGGAACACTGAAGCTTTCTTT. This encodes CASSVGQVGNTEAFF.

CDR3 nucleotide sequence: TGCGCCAGCAGCCCAGGAGACAGGGCGAACACTGAAGCTTTCTTT. It yields the protein CASSPGDRANTEAFF. The V gene is TRBV4-3, the J gene TRBJ1-1, with 7 bases fitting TRBD1. This CDR3 is 15 amino acids long. CDR1 is LGHNA and CDR2 is YSLEER in the germline V gene. With V trimmed by 4 bases and J by 1 base, 6 bases remained unmatched.

V gene TRBV18 combines with J gene TRBJ1-5, with a weak D call TRBD1 (6 bases). Germline V gives CDR1 KGHSH, CDR2 LQKENI. The V and J ends lost 0 bases and 1 base respectively, with 7 bases between them. The CDR3 covers 15 residues. The CDR3 nucleotides are TGTGCCAGCTCACCACCAACAGGGAGCAATCAGCCCCAGCATTTT. Amino acids: CASSPPTGSNQPQHF. Complete variable domain (other parts from reference TRBV18 and TRBJ1-5): NAGVMQNPRHLVRRRGQEARLRCSPMKGHSHVYWYRQLPEEGLKFMVYLQKENIIDESGMPKERFSAEFPKEGPSILRIQQVVRGDSAAYFCASSPPTGSNQPQHFGDGTRLSIL.

The V and J genes are TRBV7-6 and TRBJ1-1; D ambiguous. The CDR3 extends over 14 amino acids. V was trimmed by 5 bases and J by 0 bases, leaving 10 bases between them. Per germline, CDR1 SGHVS and CDR2 FNYEAQ. As DNA, the CDR3 is TGTGCCAGCAGCCCCAATGGTTTGAACACTGAAGCTTTCTTT. Translated: CASSPNGLNTEAFF.

The chain joins TRBV2 to TRBJ1-5; D remains unclear. Germline V lookup: CDR1 SNHLY, CDR2 FYNNEI. Deletions cut 3 bases from V and 4 bases from J, with 7 bases between. This CDR3 region has 13 residues. The CDR3 DNA reads TGTGCCAGCAGTGAGTTCGGGAATCAGCCCCAGCATTTT. Its translation is CASSEFGNQPQHF.

This rearrangement joins TRBV2 to TRBJ2-1; D may match TRBD1 or TRBD2 (5 bases each). Trimming removed 4 bases at V and 5 bases at J, with 15 bases between. Per the germline V gene, CDR1 is SNHLY and CDR2 is FYNNEI. The CDR3 totals 15 residues. CDR3 residues: CASSVSGRLNNEQFF. The CDR3 DNA follows: TGTGCCAGCAGTGTTTCGGGACGGTTAAACAATGAGCAGTTCTTC.

The chain is built from TRBV10-3 and TRBJ2-5, with 8 bases that match TRBD1. The V segment lost 3 bases and the J segment 9 bases; nucleotides outside the gene matches: 9. CDR1 ENHRY and CDR2 SYGVKD come from the germline V gene. The CDR3 spans 14 residues. The CDR3 reads CAISEGDRSGAQYF. CDR3 nucleotide sequence: TGTGCCATCAGTGAAGGGGACAGGTCTGGGGCCCAGTACTTC.

V and J are TRBV5-1 and TRBJ2-1, with 11 bases fitting TRBD2. This CDR3 comprises 17 residues. Germline V gene data show CDR1 as SGHRS and CDR2 as YFSETQ. The V gene end was trimmed by 4 bases and the J gene end by 8 bases; junction bases not matched to a gene: 14. The CDR3 region has the DNA TGCGCCAGCAGCCCTAGCGGGGGGCCGAAACACGGCCATGAGCAGTTCTTC. Its translation: CASSPSGGPKHGHEQFF.

The chain carries TRBV2 and TRBJ1-6; no clear D gene. This CDR3 has 15 amino acids. V was cut by 4 bases and J by 7 bases, with 14 bases left in between. In germline, CDR1 is SNHLY, CDR2 FYNNEI. In nucleotides, the CDR3 is TGTGCCAGCAGTGGTGATGTGGGAGTGAATTCACCCCTCCACTTT. As protein: CASSGDVGVNSPLHF.

This clone was recorded only once. This rearrangement joins TRBV19 to TRBJ1-5, with D maybe TRBD1 (5 bases). Trimming took 5 bases from V and 0 from J, leaving 11 bases between them. The CDR3 has 15 residues. The V gene's germline CDR1 is LNHDA and CDR2 SQIVND (reference sequence). CDR3 sequence: CASSRGADSNQPQHF. In DNA, the CDR3 is TGTGCCAGTAGTCGAGGGGCTGATAGCAATCAGCCCCAGCATTTT.

The chain uses TRBV30 and TRBJ2-7; the D gene is possibly TRBD2 (5 bases). Trimming left V 3 bases short and J 4 bases short, with 13 bases between. The germline V gene encodes CDR1 GTSNPN and CDR2 SVGIG (reference sequence). CDR3 length: 13 residues. CDR3 region: CAWRIGLEYEQYF. CDR3 nucleotide sequence: TGTGCCTGGAGGATCGGACTGGAGTACGAGCAGTACTTC.

CDR3 in DNA: TGTGCCAGCAGTTTGTCTTCCGGGACAGGGGTGCCTTTGCAGCCCCAGCATTTT. Translated: CASSLSSGTGVPLQPQHF. This chain links TRBV28 with TRBJ1-5; the match to TRBD1 covers 10 bases. This CDR3 spans 18 amino acids. V lost 3 bases to trimming and J lost 7 bases; unmatched junction nucleotides: 15. Germline V gene data show CDR1 as MDHEN and CDR2 as SYDVKM.

Remarks on this clone: The sample contains more than one DNA sequence encoding this CDR3. The chain uses TRBV12-3 or TRBV12-4 and TRBJ1-2; D ambiguous. Trimming removed 2 bases at V and 1 base at J, with 2 bases between. The CDR3 contains 12 residues. DNA of the CDR3: TGTGCCAGCAGTTTAAGTAACTATGGCTACACCTTC. Translation: CASSLSNYGYTF.

This clone was observed a single time. The chain has TRBV24-1 and TRBJ2-3, with TRBD2 matching over 7 bases. The CDR3 has 16 amino acids. Germline CDR1 reads KGHDR; CDR2 reads SFDVKD. V lost 3 bases, J lost 0 bases, and 5 bases stayed unmatched. The CDR3 DNA reads TGTGCCACCAGTGATCCCGGGACTACTAGCACAGATACGCAGTATTTT. Translated: CATSDPGTTSTDTQYF.

The V call is TRBV23-1, the J call TRBJ1-1; 9 bases line up with TRBD1. TRBV23-1 is reported as an ORF; its role is uncertain. J was trimmed by 0 bases and V by 0 bases; bases with no gene match: 5. The CDR3 extends over 17 amino acids. The CDR3: CASSQSGTGPLNTEAFF. The DNA of the CDR3 is TGCGCCAGCAGTCAATCTGGGACAGGGCCTCTGAACACTGAAGCTTTCTTT.

The gene calls are TRBV9 and TRBJ2-7, with TRBD2 matching over 8 bases. Unmatched junction bases numbered 6, after V lost 6 bases and J lost 1 base. CDR1 and CDR2 from the germline V gene are SGDLS and YYNGEE. The CDR3 spans 14 residues. In nucleotides, the CDR3 is TGTGCCAGCAATCCTAGCGGGTCTTCCTACGAGCAGTACTTC. Translating it yields CASNPSGSSYEQYF.

The V and J genes are TRBV4-3 and TRBJ1-5, with 7 bases identical to TRBD1. Germline assignment: CDR1 LGHNA and CDR2 YSLEER. After removal of 4 bases from V and 0 bases from J, the junction contained 12 bases not matched to a gene. This CDR3 is built from 18 residues. The CDR3 spells CASSLHPPQGSSNQPQHF. Written as DNA, the CDR3 is TGCGCCAGCAGCCTCCACCCGCCACAGGGGTCTAGCAATCAGCCCCAGCATTTT.

The V gene is TRBV6-4, the J gene TRBJ1-1; possible D gene TRBD1, 6 bases. Trimming took off 8 bases at V and 5 bases at J, with 15 bases between the two ends. This CDR3 has 13 amino acids. Germline values: CDR1 MRHNA, CDR2 SNTAGT. The CDR3 protein is CASWEQGPTEAFF. The CDR3, as DNA: TGTGCCAGCTGGGAACAGGGTCCGACTGAAGCTTTCTTT.